The 32 T cell receptor beta chains in this list originate from one sample, sequenced in a study of early T cells in non-severe SARS-CoV-2 infection. TCRdb passed the 5' RACE reads through MiXCR, listing each CDR3 protein once. In the table there are about 46,000 distinct CDR3 sequences, roughly 5.4% of which are singletons. Source: whole blood, taken at baseline. The source of these receptors is an adult who was a healthcare worker with PCR-confirmed SARS-CoV-2 infection or an uninfected control (not recorded which).

This clonotype was counted many times. V is TRBV9 and J is TRBJ2-1; 7 bases fit TRBD1. CDR3 length equals 16 residues. V trimming: 4 bases; J trimming: 0 bases; junction bases outside the gene matches: 7. CDR1 and CDR2 from the germline V gene are SGDLS and YYNGEE. The CDR3 DNA sequence: TGTGCCAGCAGCCGCAGGGGGTTGAGCTCCTACAATGAGCAGTTCTTC. It translates to CASSRRGLSSYNEQFF.

This clonotype was counted ten times or more. The gene calls are TRBV7-9 and TRBJ2-3; TRBD1 might be the D (5 bases). This CDR3 is built from 14 residues. V was clipped by 7 bases and J by 8 bases, with 19 bases between them. In germline, CDR1 is SEHNR, CDR2 FQNEAQ (reference sequence). The CDR3 loop reads CASMNAQGLGTQYF. Written as DNA, the CDR3 is TGTGCCAGCATGAACGCGCAGGGTTTGGGTACGCAGTATTTT. Full variable domain (rest looked up from reference TRBV7-9 and TRBJ2-3): DTGVSQNPRHKITKRGQNVTFRCDPISEHNRLYWYRQTLGQGPEFLTYFQNEAQLEKSRLLSDRFSAERPKGSFSTLEIQRTEQGDSAMYLCASMNAQGLGTQYFGPGTRLTVL.

The table lists this clonotype with many counts. This chain uses TRBV6-5 with TRBJ2-1; TRBD1 aligns across 7 bases. J was trimmed by 6 bases and V by 2 bases; bases with no gene match: 4. This CDR3 is 14 amino acids long. Per the germline V gene, CDR1 is MNHEY and CDR2 is SVGAGI. The CDR3 sequence is CASSYDRAGNEQFF. As DNA, the CDR3 is TGTGCCAGCAGTTACGACAGGGCGGGCAATGAGCAGTTCTTC.

Ten or more counts support this clonotype. The chain carries TRBV7-3 and TRBJ2-3; TRBD2 matches 15 bases. The CDR3 consists of 17 residues. Germline V lookup: CDR1 SGHTA, CDR2 FQGTGA. Germline trimming cut 2 bases from V and 2 bases from J; bases unmatched to any gene: 2. CDR3 protein: CASSLGLAGGSTDTQYF. CDR3 nucleotide sequence: TGTGCCAGCAGCTTAGGACTAGCGGGAGGGTCCACAGATACGCAGTATTTT.

The sample holds many counts of this clonotype. The genes are TRBV3-1 and TRBJ1-1; 9 nucleotides agree with TRBD1. The V gene's germline CDR1 is LGHDT and CDR2 YNNKEL (reference sequence). Trimming cost V 2 bases and J 4 bases; bases outside gene matches: 8. This CDR3 spans 16 amino acids. The CDR3 sequence: CASSQSTGTGSTEAFF. DNA for the CDR3: TGTGCCAGCAGCCAATCGACCGGGACAGGGAGCACTGAAGCTTTCTTT.

CDR3 in amino acids: CSAPTEFYNEQFF. The CDR3 DNA is TGCAGTGCTCCCACAGAATTCTACAATGAGCAGTTCTTC. The chain recombines TRBV20-1 with TRBJ2-1; D uncertain. V lost 5 bases, J lost 3 bases, and 11 bases lay in between. CDR3 length: 13 residues. The germline V gene encodes CDR1 DFQATT and CDR2 SNEGSKA (reference sequence).

This clonotype showed up many times. The chain uses TRBV12-3 or TRBV12-4 and TRBJ1-5, with D perhaps matching TRBD1 (5 bases). The V gene lost 5 bases and the J gene lost 1 base, with 9 bases spanning the gap. The CDR3 runs 14 residues. The CDR3 reads CASSTQGSNQPQHF. In DNA, the CDR3 is TGTGCCAGCAGTACCCAGGGCAGCAATCAGCCCCAGCATTTT.

This clonotype was observed many times. The chain has TRBV4-2 and TRBJ2-5; 10 nucleotides align to TRBD2. The ends lost 4 bases at V and 4 bases at J; junction bases unmatched: 6. The CDR3 has 15 amino acids. Germline CDR1 and CDR2: LGHNA and YNFKEQ. CDR3 sequence (DNA): TGTGCCAGCAGCCCGCTAGCGGGAGTCAGAGAGACCCAGTACTTC. This gives the protein CASSPLAGVRETQYF.

The chain links TRBV3-1 to TRBJ2-1; TRBD2 aligns across 9 bases. The CDR3 extends over 17 amino acids. V dropped 2 bases and J dropped 5; count of bases not matched to a gene: 10. CDR1 is LGHDT and CDR2 is YNNKEL in the germline V gene (reference sequence). This CDR3 reads CASSQLIAGVGDNEQFF. CDR3 in DNA: TGTGCCAGCAGCCAACTTATAGCGGGAGTAGGCGACAATGAGCAGTTCTTC.

This clonotype was found many times. A single base separates this from a much larger clone, so it may be a read error. The chain couples TRBV6-4 to TRBJ2-6, with D uncertain. The CDR3 has 14 amino acids. The germline CDR1 and CDR2 sequences are MRHNA and SNTAGT. Trimming shortened V by 2 bases and J by 0 bases, and 2 bases separated the two germline ends. CDR3 sequence: CASSDNSGANVLTF. CDR3 nucleotide sequence: TGTGCCAGCAGTGACAACTCTGGGGCCAACGTCCTGACTTTC.

This chain uses TRBV10-3 with TRBJ2-1; D uncertain. CDR1 is ENHRY and CDR2 is SYGVKD in the germline V gene. CDR3 length: 11 amino acids. Trimming shortened V by 6 bases and J by 2 bases, and 2 bases separated the two germline ends. The CDR3 nucleotides read TGTGCCATCAGGACCTACAATGAGCAGTTCTTC. Translated, it gives CAIRTYNEQFF.

This clonotype was observed at least ten times. The rearrangement uses TRBV6-6 and TRBJ2-3; TRBD2 matches at 9 bases. The length of the CDR3 is 16 residues. CDR1 MNHNY and CDR2 SVGAGI come from the germline V gene (reference sequence). V trimming: 2 bases; J trimming: 4 bases; junction bases outside the gene matches: 7. This CDR3 is CASSYEVAGGADTQYF. The CDR3 DNA follows: TGTGCCAGCAGTTACGAGGTTGCGGGAGGGGCAGATACGCAGTATTTT.

This clonotype was recorded a few times. The chain recombines TRBV7-2 with TRBJ1-4; 10 nucleotides match TRBD1. This CDR3 is built from 15 residues. CDR1 and CDR2 from the germline V gene are SGHTA and FQGNSA. V gave up 5 bases and J gave up 8 bases; unmatched junction bases: 8. The CDR3 DNA reads as TGTGCCAGCAGCCCCCACGGGACAGGGGCAGAAAAACTGTTTTTT. The encoded protein is CASSPHGTGAEKLFF.

In this sample, this clonotype turned up many times. The chain joins TRBV28 to TRBJ2-6; 10 bases align to TRBD2. Germline V lookup: CDR1 MDHEN, CDR2 SYDVKM. The V segment lost 7 bases and the J segment 0 bases; nucleotides outside the gene matches: 6. The CDR3 consists of 17 residues. Here the CDR3 reads CASNAAGGPSGANVLTF. Here the CDR3 DNA reads TGTGCCAGCAACGCAGCGGGAGGGCCCTCTGGGGCCAACGTCCTGACTTTC.

This clonotype was observed at least ten times. The chain joins TRBV7-9 to TRBJ1-6; 9 bases agree with TRBD1. Germline trimming cut 3 bases from V and 4 bases from J; bases unmatched to any gene: 4. Germline assignment: CDR1 SEHNR and CDR2 FQNEAQ (reference sequence). The CDR3 runs to 16 residues. The CDR3 DNA is TGTGCCAGCAGCTTGGGACAGGGCGGTTATAATTCACCCCTCCACTTT. Its protein product is CASSLGQGGYNSPLHF.

There are many counts of this clonotype. V gene TRBV18 combines with J gene TRBJ2-5; no definite D call. V dropped 1 base and J dropped 2 bases, with 8 bases sitting between them. CDR1 KGHSH and CDR2 LQKENI come from the germline V gene. This CDR3 has 14 amino acids. The CDR3 sequence: CASSPLDGQETQYF. The DNA for the CDR3 is TGTGCCAGCTCACCACTGGACGGGCAAGAGACCCAGTACTTC.

This clonotype was recorded many times. The V and J genes are TRBV4-1 and TRBJ2-3; D perhaps matches TRBD2 (6 bases). Trimming pared 0 bases from V and 8 bases from J, leaving 27 bases between. The CDR3 is made up of 19 amino acids. Germline CDR1 and CDR2: MGHRA and YSYEKL. The CDR3: CASSQDGPVGTYHRATQYF. The CDR3 DNA sequence: TGCGCCAGCAGCCAAGATGGGCCTGTTGGGACTTATCACAGAGCTACGCAGTATTTT.

This clonotype has only a few counts. CDR3 residues: CASSDGLASRDTQYF. CDR3 DNA: TGCGCCAGCAGTGACGGTCTAGCATCCCGAGATACGCAGTATTTT. J is TRBJ2-3 and V is TRBV10-1; D is perhaps TRBD2 (5 bases). Trimming pared 3 bases from V and 5 bases from J, leaving 15 bases between. Germline CDR1 and CDR2: WNHNN and SYGVQD (reference sequence). CDR3 size: 15 residues.

Here the CDR3 reads CATSRDQELNTEAFF. The CDR3, as DNA: TGTGCCACCAGCAGAGATCAAGAGCTGAACACTGAAGCTTTCTTT. V usage is TRBV15 and J usage is TRBJ1-1; no clear D gene. Trimming removed 0 bases from V and 0 bases from J, with 8 bases in between. The germline CDR1 and CDR2 sequences are LNHNV and YYDKDF (reference sequence). The CDR3 has 15 amino acids.

This clonotype was observed at least ten times. The gene calls are TRBV7-3 and TRBJ2-5, with no clear D. Germline CDR1 is SGHTA and CDR2 is FQGTGA. Trimming left V 1 base short and J 6 bases short, with 9 bases between. The CDR3 covers 13 residues. CDR3 protein: CASSLSQEQTQYF. Here the CDR3 DNA reads TGTGCCAGCAGCTTAAGTCAGGAGCAGACCCAGTACTTC.

This clonotype showed up just a few times. The chain combines TRBV28 with TRBJ2-7; D remains ambiguous. Per the germline V gene, CDR1 is MDHEN and CDR2 is SYDVKM. This CDR3 region has 17 residues. V lost 3 bases and J lost 2, with 20 bases in between. CDR3 in amino acids: CASSLHRRFSGPYEQYF. The CDR3 DNA follows: TGTGCCAGCAGTTTGCATAGACGGTTCAGTGGACCCTACGAGCAGTACTTC.

About this clonotype: A much more abundant neighbour one base away suggests this may be a read error. The V gene is TRBV10-3, the J gene TRBJ1-3; no clear D gene. Germline V gene lookup returns CDR1 ENHRY and CDR2 SYGVKD. The CDR3 is 14 amino acids. DNA for the CDR3: TGTGCCATCAGTGAGGCGCAGGCTGGAAACTCCATATATTTT. Translated: CAISEAQAGNSIYF.

The chain couples TRBV11-2 to TRBJ2-1, with D perhaps matching TRBD2 (6 bases). The V gene lost 3 bases and the J gene lost 4 bases, with 13 bases spanning the gap. Germline V gives CDR1 SGHAT, CDR2 FQNNGV. This CDR3 has 15 residues. CDR3 sequence: CASSLGLGSYNEQFF. The CDR3 DNA sequence: TGTGCCAGCAGCTTGGGACTCGGGAGTTACAATGAGCAGTTCTTC.

This clonotype was counted many times. The chain uses TRBV11-2 and TRBJ1-2; 7 bases fit TRBD1. This CDR3 comprises 16 residues. V was pared by 0 bases and J by 4 bases, with 8 bases of the junction left unmatched. Per germline, CDR1 SGHAT and CDR2 FQNNGV. This chain's CDR3 is CASSLDGTATFYGYTF. The CDR3 DNA sequence: TGTGCCAGCAGCTTAGACGGGACAGCTACCTTCTATGGCTACACCTTC.

There are many counts of this clonotype. The chain combines TRBV6-1 with TRBJ2-1, with 11 bases fitting TRBD2. V lost 7 bases, J lost 8 bases, and 10 bases stayed unmatched. Germline loops: CDR1 MNHNS, CDR2 SASEGT. The CDR3 has 15 amino acids. CDR3 DNA: TGTGCCAGCATTCGGACTAGCGGGTCCGGGGATGAGCAGTTCTTC. Protein sequence: CASIRTSGSGDEQFF.

This clonotype was detected ten times or more. The chain has TRBV6-5 and TRBJ1-2; 8 positions match TRBD1. The germline CDR1 and CDR2 sequences are MNHEY and SVGAGI. This CDR3 spans 15 amino acids. Trimming removed 1 base from V and 2 bases from J; junction bases left unmatched: 3. The CDR3, as DNA: TGTGCCAGCAGTTACTGGGGACAGGCAAACTATGGCTACACCTTC. Protein sequence: CASSYWGQANYGYTF.

This clonotype was counted between two and nine times. The J gene is TRBJ2-7, the V gene TRBV29-1; maybe TRBD2 (5 bases). Per the germline V gene, CDR1 is SQVTM and CDR2 is ANQGSEA. V was shortened by 5 bases and J by 5 bases, with 10 bases between the two germline ends. There are 11 residues in the CDR3. DNA of the CDR3: TGCAGCGTTTGGCGGGCGGACGAGCAGTACTTC. Amino acids: CSVWRADEQYF.

Ten or more counts support this clonotype. The chain carries TRBV3-1 and TRBJ1-4, with TRBD1 matching over 8 bases. V lost 3 bases to trimming and J lost 6 bases; unmatched junction nucleotides: 6. CDR1 is LGHDT and CDR2 is YNNKEL in the germline V gene (reference sequence). The CDR3 has 15 residues. CDR3 protein: CASSQSGTGHEKLFF. In nucleotides, the CDR3 is TGTGCCAGCAGCCAGTCCGGGACAGGACATGAAAAACTGTTTTTT.

This clonotype has ten or more counts. V and J are TRBV10-1 and TRBJ2-1; D tentatively reads TRBD1 or TRBD2 (6 bases each). Germline V gene lookup returns CDR1 WNHNN and CDR2 SYGVQD (reference sequence). The CDR3 runs to 15 residues. V gave up 2 bases and J gave up 2 bases, with 10 bases separating them. The CDR3 reads CASSERGTPYNEQFF. In nucleotides, the CDR3 is TGCGCCAGCAGTGAGCGGGGGACACCCTACAATGAGCAGTTCTTC.

At least ten counts were recorded for this clonotype. The chain carries TRBV5-5 and TRBJ2-1; a possible D gene is TRBD1 (5 bases). The germline V and J ends were trimmed by 4 bases and 9 bases, with 17 bases remaining between them. CDR1 SGHKS and CDR2 YYEKEE come from the germline V gene (reference sequence). The CDR3 has 14 residues. The CDR3 DNA reads as TGTGCCAGCAGCGCCCGACTGGGGCCCGGTGAGCAGTTCTTC. Translation: CASSARLGPGEQFF.

The sample holds many counts of this clonotype. V and J are TRBV2 and TRBJ2-7; D remains ambiguous. This CDR3 is 12 amino acids long. Trimming removed 6 bases from V and 5 bases from J, with 11 bases in between. Germline V gene sequence: CDR1 SNHLY, CDR2 FYNNEI. CDR3 bases: TGTGCCAGCAGGGATATCCGGGACGAGCAGTACTTC. This codes for CASRDIRDEQYF.

The V gene is TRBV25-1, the J gene TRBJ2-7, with 9 nucleotides matching TRBD1. CDR1 MGHDK and CDR2 SYGVNS come from the germline V gene. The CDR3 totals 12 residues. V shed 4 bases and J 7 bases; nucleotides not matched to a gene: 2. The CDR3 region has the DNA TGTGCCAGCAGTGGGGACAGGGAAGAGCAGTACTTC. Encoded protein: CASSGDREEQYF.